One sample yielded the 30 T cell receptor beta chains listed below, sequenced in a study of T cell changes during pregnancy in multiple sclerosis (dated by TCRdb to about 2019). Library construction relied on the immunoSEQ multiplex PCR assay. The clones in this table, taken by TCRdb from immuneACCESS, are in-frame only. Not every clone is retained; where verified, under half of the shortfall comes from an unresolved V gene, and the cause of the rest is unknown. Here the sample has roughly 34,000 clones; roughly 90% occur a single time. The ten largest clonotypes hold around 4.3% of the sample. The specimen was peripheral blood, collected in the second trimester of pregnancy. The receptors here all came from a female donor in good health, enrolled as a control in a pregnancy study.

This chain links TRBV29-1 with TRBJ2-2, with 7 bases that match TRBD1. The CDR3 length is 15 residues. Unmatched junction bases numbered 6, after V lost 3 bases and J lost 2 bases. Germline CDR1 reads SQVTM; CDR2 reads ANQGSEA. The CDR3 DNA sequence: TGCAGCGTTGAGGCCGGGACAGCTAACACCGGGGAGCTGTTTTTT. Translating it yields CSVEAGTANTGELFF.

V usage is TRBV27 and J usage is TRBJ2-1; TRBD2 agrees at 15 bases. The CDR3 loop spans 16 amino acids. V shed 2 bases and J 7 bases; nucleotides not matched to a gene: 3. Germline assignment: CDR1 MNHEY and CDR2 SMNVEV (reference sequence). The CDR3 loop reads CASSLPGTSGRNEQFF. The CDR3 bases are TGTGCCAGCAGTTTACCCGGGACTAGCGGGAGGAATGAGCAGTTCTTC.

The genes are TRBV9 and TRBJ2-3; perhaps TRBD1 as D (5 bases). The CDR3 is 16 amino acids. Trimming stripped 3 bases from V and 4 bases from J, with 18 bases between. The germline gives CDR1 SGDLS, CDR2 YYNGEE. CDR3 loop: CASSAQDTRTPDTQYF. In nucleotides, the CDR3 is TGTGCCAGCAGCGCACAGGACACCCGGACCCCAGATACGCAGTATTTT.

The rearrangement joins TRBV30 to TRBJ2-1; the D gene is possibly TRBD1 (6 bases). This CDR3 has 15 amino acids. The germline V gene has CDR1 GTSNPN and CDR2 SVGIG (reference sequence). V dropped 3 bases and J dropped 8 bases, with 20 bases sitting between them. For the CDR3, the DNA is TGTGCCTGGAGGGCCATAGGGGCATACAGGGATGAGCAGTTCTTC. Its protein is CAWRAIGAYRDEQFF.

CDR3 nucleotide sequence: TGTGCCAGCAGGCCCGACTTGGGCGAGCAGTACTTC. Its protein product is CASRPDLGEQYF. This chain joins TRBV2 and TRBJ2-7; D is unclear. V dropped 6 bases and J dropped 6 bases, with 12 bases sitting between them. The CDR3 has 12 amino acids. Germline assignment: CDR1 SNHLY and CDR2 FYNNEI. The full variable domain, its missing parts supplied by reference TRBV2 and TRBJ2-7, is EPEVTQTPSHQVTQMGQEVILRCVPISNHLYFYWYRQILGQKVEFLVSFYNNEISEKSEIFDDQFSVERPDGSNFTLKIRSTKLEDSAMYFCASRPDLGEQYFGPGTRLTVT.

V is TRBV12-5 and J is TRBJ2-7; TRBD1 is a possible D gene (7 bases). V was clipped by 2 bases and J by 6 bases, with 17 bases between them. The CDR3 runs 15 residues. The germline V gene has CDR1 LGHNT and CDR2 FRNRAP. This chain's CDR3 is CASGLLFRGALEQYF. The DNA of the CDR3 is TGTGCTAGTGGTTTGTTATTCAGGGGGGCGCTCGAGCAGTACTTC.

The chain employs TRBV4-3 and TRBJ1-5; a weak D match, TRBD1 (6 bases). The CDR3 loop spans 15 amino acids. V gave up 0 bases and J gave up 4 bases, with 10 bases separating them. Germline V lookup: CDR1 LGHNA, CDR2 YSLEER. CDR3 in amino acids: CASSQELQGNQPQHF. CDR3 bases: TGCGCCAGCAGCCAAGAGTTACAGGGTAATCAGCCCCAGCATTTT.

V usage is TRBV28 and J usage is TRBJ2-2, with D perhaps matching TRBD1 (5 bases). The ends were cut back, 4 bases at V and 5 bases at J, with 14 bases in the middle. Germline CDR1 is MDHEN and CDR2 is SYDVKM. There are 15 residues in the CDR3. CDR3 nucleotide sequence: TGTGCCAGCAGTTCGGTGACAGAAATTACCGGGGAGCTGTTTTTT. Protein: CASSSVTEITGELFF.

The V call is TRBV6-5, the J call TRBJ2-3; D might be TRBD2 (6 bases). Germline loops: CDR1 MNHEY, CDR2 SVGAGI. This CDR3 is built from 13 residues. Trimming took off 6 bases at V and 5 bases at J, with 12 bases between the two ends. The CDR3 DNA sequence: TGTGCCAGCAGAAACGACGGGAGAGATACGCAGTATTTT. This codes for CASRNDGRDTQYF.

The chain recombines TRBV10-3 with TRBJ2-3; D call uncertain. The V end was cut by 7 bases, the J end by 3 bases, with 11 bases between. Germline V gene data show CDR1 as ENHRY and CDR2 as SYGVKD. The CDR3 is made up of 13 amino acids. DNA of the CDR3: TGTGCCATCAATAGTGTTATGACAGATACGCAGTATTTT. This sequence encodes CAINSVMTDTQYF.

The CDR3 protein is CASSSTGDSNQPQHF. DNA of the CDR3: TGTGCCAGCAGTTCGACAGGGGATAGCAATCAGCCCCAGCATTTT. V and J are TRBV6-6 and TRBJ1-5; 8 bases match TRBD1. After removal of 4 bases from V and 0 bases from J, the junction contained 2 bases not matched to a gene. Germline assignment: CDR1 MNHNY and CDR2 SVGAGI (reference sequence). CDR3 length: 15 amino acids.

The rearrangement links TRBV19 to TRBJ2-2, with D possibly being TRBD1 (5 bases). Germline V gene lookup returns CDR1 LNHDA and CDR2 SQIVND (reference sequence). V lost 3 bases and J lost 1, with 12 bases in between. This CDR3 has 16 amino acids. The CDR3 sequence: CASSMGQELNTGELFF. DNA for the CDR3: TGTGCCAGTAGTATGGGGCAGGAGTTGAACACCGGGGAGCTGTTTTTT.

The chain joins TRBV19 to TRBJ2-6, with 7 nucleotides matching TRBD2. This CDR3 contains 17 residues. Germline CDR1 LNHDA, CDR2 SQIVND (reference sequence). J lost 2 bases, V lost 6 bases, and 10 bases had no gene match. This CDR3 is CASRVRGGETGANVLTF. The CDR3 DNA sequence: TGTGCCAGTAGAGTTCGGGGAGGGGAGACTGGGGCCAACGTCCTGACTTTC.

This clone was detected once. This chain uses TRBV18 with TRBJ2-5; 7 bases are a match to TRBD1. With V trimmed by 6 bases and J by 2 bases, 3 bases remained unmatched. Germline CDR1 is KGHSH and CDR2 is LQKENI. CDR3 length: 13 amino acids. CDR3 amino acids: CASSGTEQETQYF. The CDR3 DNA sequence: TGTGCCAGCTCCGGGACAGAGCAAGAGACCCAGTACTTC.

The chain links TRBV9 to TRBJ2-1; 7 nucleotides agree with TRBD2. The CDR3 is 17 amino acids. V trimming: 0 bases; J trimming: 7 bases; junction bases outside the gene matches: 13. In germline, CDR1 is SGDLS, CDR2 YYNGEE. This CDR3 reads CASSVEGGPTGGNEQFF. The CDR3 DNA sequence: TGTGCCAGCAGCGTAGAGGGTGGACCCACCGGGGGGAATGAGCAGTTCTTC.

The sample holds a few counts of this clone. This chain links TRBV29-1 with TRBJ2-7, with 7 bases that match TRBD1. V lost 6 bases, J lost 1 base, and 15 bases stayed unmatched. In germline, CDR1 is SQVTM, CDR2 ANQGSEA. The CDR3 consists of 16 residues. Here the CDR3 DNA reads TGCAGCGTCCTCCCAGACGACAGGGCGGATTCCTACGAGCAGTACTTC. Its protein product is CSVLPDDRADSYEQYF.

The V call is TRBV6-1, the J call TRBJ2-3; TRBD2 aligns across 12 bases. Trimming took 3 bases from V and 3 from J; bases not matched to a gene: 7. There are 17 residues in the CDR3. CDR1 MNHNS and CDR2 SASEGT come from the germline V gene. CDR3: CASSEGLAGLPTDTQYF. CDR3 nucleotides: TGTGCCAGCAGTGAGGGACTAGCGGGCCTCCCAACAGATACGCAGTATTTT.

This chain connects TRBV7-2 to TRBJ1-1; D remains ambiguous. V dropped 2 bases and J dropped 2 bases, with 9 bases sitting between them. This CDR3 comprises 14 residues. Looked up from germline, CDR1 is SGHTA and CDR2 is FQGNSA. This CDR3 reads CASSLLPLNTEAFF. The CDR3 DNA is TGTGCCAGCAGCTTACTTCCACTTAACACTGAAGCTTTCTTT.

This rearrangement joins TRBV5-4 to TRBJ2-1; 10 nucleotides match TRBD1. V was pared by 0 bases and J by 6 bases, with 6 bases of the junction left unmatched. This CDR3 is 16 amino acids long. Germline V gene lookup returns CDR1 SGHNT and CDR2 YYREEE (reference sequence). CDR3 protein: CASSLAFGTGVNEQFF. The CDR3 bases are TGTGCCAGCAGCTTGGCCTTCGGGACAGGGGTCAATGAGCAGTTCTTC.

The sample holds one count of this clone. The CDR3: CASSETSGGDYEQYF. The CDR3 coding sequence is TGTGCCAGCAGTGAGACTAGCGGGGGGGACTACGAGCAGTACTTC. J is TRBJ2-7 and V is TRBV28; 14 bases are a match to TRBD2. CDR3 length: 15 amino acids. Looked up from germline, CDR1 is MDHEN and CDR2 is SYDVKM. With V trimmed by 5 bases and J by 3 bases, 3 bases remained unmatched.

V usage is TRBV28 and J usage is TRBJ1-5; TRBD1 aligns across 7 bases. Germline CDR1 MDHEN, CDR2 SYDVKM. CDR3 length equals 16 residues. After removal of 10 bases from V and 5 bases from J, the junction contained 17 bases not matched to a gene. The CDR3 protein is CATHQQRKQGHQPQHF. The CDR3 nucleotides are TGTGCCACCCATCAACAACGAAAACAGGGGCATCAGCCCCAGCATTTT.

The V and J genes are TRBV2 and TRBJ2-2; 8 bases fit TRBD2. Germline V gene data show CDR1 as SNHLY and CDR2 as FYNNEI. The CDR3 loop spans 14 amino acids. J was trimmed by 4 bases and V by 6 bases; bases with no gene match: 4. Written as DNA, the CDR3 is TGTGCCAGCAGGTTACTAGCGGCCACCGGGGAGCTGTTTTTT. Protein product: CASRLLAATGELFF.

This clone appeared a single time. The J gene is TRBJ1-2, the V gene TRBV9; a weak D match, TRBD1 (5 bases). Germline V gene sequence: CDR1 SGDLS, CDR2 YYNGEE. Deletions cut 2 bases from V and 3 bases from J, with 17 bases between. The CDR3 is 16 residues long. This CDR3 is CASSVPSGGSYYGYTF. The CDR3 DNA is TGTGCCAGCAGCGTCCCCTCCGGGGGTTCGTACTATGGCTACACCTTC.

The V call is TRBV28, the J call TRBJ2-1; 8 positions match TRBD2. Germline V gene data show CDR1 as MDHEN and CDR2 as SYDVKM. Trimming took 6 bases from V and 3 from J; bases not matched to a gene: 7. The length of the CDR3 is 15 residues. DNA of the CDR3: TGTGCCAGCAGCCGTACTAGCGGTCGCTACAATGAGCAGTTCTTC. Protein sequence: CASSRTSGRYNEQFF.

Only one count was recorded for this clone. Other nucleotide sequences from this sample produce the same CDR3. The chain combines TRBV6-4 with TRBJ2-3; 10 nucleotides line up with TRBD2. Germline CDR1 is MRHNA and CDR2 is SNTAGT. Losses at the gene ends were 5 bases for V and 2 bases for J; bases not matched to a gene: 1. This CDR3 spans 14 amino acids. The chain's CDR3 is CASSSGGATDTQYF. CDR3 nucleotides: TGTGCCAGCAGTAGCGGGGGGGCCACAGATACGCAGTATTTT.

V and J are TRBV7-9 and TRBJ1-5; maybe TRBD1 (6 bases). Germline loops: CDR1 SEHNR, CDR2 FQNEAQ (reference sequence). This CDR3 has 15 amino acids. V dropped 8 bases and J dropped 4 bases, with 18 bases sitting between them. The CDR3, as DNA: TGTGCCAGCGAGGACAGCAGGACTCCTAATCAGCCCCAGCATTTT. Translating gives CASEDSRTPNQPQHF. The full variable domain, with the rest looked up from reference TRBV7-9 and TRBJ1-5, is DTGVSQNPRHKITKRGQNVTFRCDPISEHNRLYWYRQTLGQGPEFLTYFQNEAQLEKSRLLSDRFSAERPKGSFSTLEIQRTEQGDSAMYLCASEDSRTPNQPQHFGDGTRLSIL.

This sequence joins TRBV27 and TRBJ2-3; a weak D match, TRBD2 (6 bases). CDR3 length equals 16 residues. Trimming stripped 3 bases from V and 0 bases from J, with 13 bases between. Looked up from germline, CDR1 is MNHEY and CDR2 is SMNVEV (reference sequence). The CDR3 region has the DNA TGTGCCAGCAGTTTTAAGGGGACTGTTAGCACAGATACGCAGTATTTT. Its protein product is CASSFKGTVSTDTQYF.

The rearrangement joins TRBV6-5 to TRBJ1-6, with D tentatively TRBD1 (6 bases). V was pared by 0 bases and J by 9 bases, with 15 bases between. The germline gives CDR1 MNHEY, CDR2 SVGAGI. This CDR3 has 16 residues. CDR3 amino acids: CASSYSVQGSGSPLHF. CDR3 in DNA: TGTGCCAGCAGTTACTCCGTTCAGGGGTCCGGTTCACCCCTCCACTTT.

This sequence joins TRBV28 and TRBJ2-5, with 14 bases identical to TRBD2. This CDR3 spans 17 amino acids. Germline CDR1 is MDHEN and CDR2 is SYDVKM. V lost 8 bases and J lost 4; bases outside the gene matches: 12. CDR3 coding DNA: TGTGCCAGCCACTCTGGGGGACTAGCGGGAGTAGGAGAGACCCAGTACTTC. This translates into CASHSGGLAGVGETQYF.

The chain recombines TRBV11-2 with TRBJ2-2; 7 nucleotides agree with TRBD1. The CDR3 totals 16 residues. Trimming at V came to 6 bases and at J to 1 base, leaving 8 bases not matched to a gene. CDR1 is SGHAT and CDR2 is FQNNGV in the germline V gene. In DNA, the CDR3 is TGTGCCAGCAGTCGTCTTGACAGGGTGAACACCGGGGAGCTGTTTTTT. This sequence encodes CASSRLDRVNTGELFF.